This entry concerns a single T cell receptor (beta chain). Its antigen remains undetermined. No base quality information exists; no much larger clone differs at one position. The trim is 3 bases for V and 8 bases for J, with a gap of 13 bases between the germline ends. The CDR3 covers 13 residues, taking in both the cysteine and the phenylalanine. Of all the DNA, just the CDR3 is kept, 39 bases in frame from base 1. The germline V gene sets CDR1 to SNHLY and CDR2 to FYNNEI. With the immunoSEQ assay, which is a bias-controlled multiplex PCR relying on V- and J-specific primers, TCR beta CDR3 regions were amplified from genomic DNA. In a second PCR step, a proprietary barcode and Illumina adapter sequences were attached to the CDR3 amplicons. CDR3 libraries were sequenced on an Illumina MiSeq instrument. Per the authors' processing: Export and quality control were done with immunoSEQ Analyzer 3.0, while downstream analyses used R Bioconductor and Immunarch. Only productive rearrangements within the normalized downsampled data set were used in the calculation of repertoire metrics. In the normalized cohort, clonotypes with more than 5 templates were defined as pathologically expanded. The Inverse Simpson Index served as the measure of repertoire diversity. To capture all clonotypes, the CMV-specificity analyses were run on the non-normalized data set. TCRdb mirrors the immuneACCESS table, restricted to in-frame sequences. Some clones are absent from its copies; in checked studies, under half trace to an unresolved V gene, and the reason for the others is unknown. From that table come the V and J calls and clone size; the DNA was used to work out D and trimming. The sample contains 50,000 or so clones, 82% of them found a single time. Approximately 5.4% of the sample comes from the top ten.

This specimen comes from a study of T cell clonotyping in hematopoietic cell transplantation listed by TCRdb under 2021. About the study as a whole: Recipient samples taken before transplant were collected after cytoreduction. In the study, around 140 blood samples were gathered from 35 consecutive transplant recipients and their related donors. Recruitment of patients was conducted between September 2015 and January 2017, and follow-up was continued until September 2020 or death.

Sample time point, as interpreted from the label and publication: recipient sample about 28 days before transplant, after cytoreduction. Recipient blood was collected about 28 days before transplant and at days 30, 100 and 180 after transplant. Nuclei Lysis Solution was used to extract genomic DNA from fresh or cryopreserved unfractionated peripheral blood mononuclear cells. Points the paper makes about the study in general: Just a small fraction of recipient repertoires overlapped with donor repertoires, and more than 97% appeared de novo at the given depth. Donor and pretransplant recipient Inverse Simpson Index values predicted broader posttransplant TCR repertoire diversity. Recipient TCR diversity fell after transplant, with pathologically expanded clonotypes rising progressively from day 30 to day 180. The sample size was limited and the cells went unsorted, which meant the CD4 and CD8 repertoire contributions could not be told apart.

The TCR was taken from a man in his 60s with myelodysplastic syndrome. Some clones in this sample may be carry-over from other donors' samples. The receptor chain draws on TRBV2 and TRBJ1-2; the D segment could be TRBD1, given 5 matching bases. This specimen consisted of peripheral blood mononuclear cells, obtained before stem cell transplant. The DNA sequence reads TGTGCCAGCAGTGATGGGGCAGTGAGAGGCTACACCTTC. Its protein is CASSDGAVRGYTF.